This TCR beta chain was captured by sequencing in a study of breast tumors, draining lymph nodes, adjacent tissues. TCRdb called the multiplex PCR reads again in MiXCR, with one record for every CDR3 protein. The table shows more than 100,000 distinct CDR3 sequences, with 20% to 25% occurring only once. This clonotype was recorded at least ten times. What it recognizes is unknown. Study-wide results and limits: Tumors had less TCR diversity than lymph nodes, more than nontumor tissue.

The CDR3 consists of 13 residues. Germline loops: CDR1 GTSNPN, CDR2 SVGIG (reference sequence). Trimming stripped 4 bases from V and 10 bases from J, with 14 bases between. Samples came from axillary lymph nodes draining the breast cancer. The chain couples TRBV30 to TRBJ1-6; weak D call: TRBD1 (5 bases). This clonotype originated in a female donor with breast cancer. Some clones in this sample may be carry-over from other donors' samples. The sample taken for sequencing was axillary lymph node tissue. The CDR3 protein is CAWKGTLSSPLHF. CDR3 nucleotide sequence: TGTGCCTGGAAGGGGACTTTGTCGTCACCCCTCCACTTT.